These 5 T cell receptor beta chains share one sample of origin, sequenced in a study of regulatory T cells in long-lasting Graves disease. Construction of the TCR beta libraries employed iRepertoire HTBI primers in conjunction with Arm-PCR of CDR3 regions. MiXCR, applied by TCRdb to the multiplex PCR reads, yields one record per CDR3 protein. The sample contains some 500,000 distinct CDR3 sequences, approximately 15% of which appear only once. Time point here: newly diagnosed GD, antithyroid drugs for less than 3 months. Isolated PBMC RNA provided the starting material for the TCR library. These data also formed part of another study, on T cells in Graves' hyperthyroidism and ophthalmopathy.

Sequencing used peripheral blood mononuclear cells (PBMCs), obtained at new diagnosis, from a patient treated with antithyroid drugs. These receptors all stem from a man aged 25 to 40 with Graves disease.

The V gene is TRBV7-9, the J gene TRBJ2-1, with D perhaps matching TRBD1 (7 bases). Trimming removed 5 bases at V and 8 bases at J, with 22 bases between. Per the germline V gene, CDR1 is SEHNR and CDR2 is FQNEAQ (reference sequence). The CDR3 has 16 residues. CDR3 bases: TGTGCCAGCAGCCCCGGGCAGGGGGGCCGGGTCGATGAGCAGTTCTTC. Translated, it gives CASSPGQGGRVDEQFF.

The genes are TRBV15 and TRBJ2-5; a weak D match, TRBD2 (5 bases). This CDR3 is 12 amino acids long. Per germline, CDR1 LNHNV and CDR2 YYDKDF (reference sequence). The V gene lost 4 bases and the J gene lost 4 bases, with 7 bases spanning the gap. The CDR3 region is CATSIRGETQYF. Here the CDR3 DNA reads TGTGCCACCAGCATTCGGGGAGAGACCCAGTACTTC.

The chain employs TRBV19 and TRBJ2-3; 12 positions match TRBD2. CDR3 length: 17 amino acids. Germline CDR1 and CDR2: LNHDA and SQIVND (reference sequence). V shed 1 base, J shed 4 bases, and the junction held 6 bases outside the gene matches. CDR3 DNA sequence: TGTGCCAGTAGTATAGCTCGACTAGCGGGAGTGCCAGATACGCAGTATTTT. Amino acids: CASSIARLAGVPDTQYF.

This clonotype occurred a few times. The CDR3 bases are TGTGCCAGTACCCGGGAGAGGGGCTATGAGCAGTTCTTC. Residues: CASTRERGYEQFF. The chain links TRBV19 to TRBJ2-1; perhaps TRBD2 as D (6 bases). Trimming left V 7 bases short and J 8 bases short, with 15 bases between. From germline, CDR1 is LNHDA and CDR2 SQIVND (reference sequence). The CDR3 length is 13 residues.

The sample holds a few counts of this clonotype. The chain links TRBV7-9 to TRBJ1-2; D is unclear. The CDR3 runs 15 residues. Germline-derived CDR1 and CDR2 are SEHNR and FQNEAQ (reference sequence). Trimming shortened V by 5 bases and J by 2 bases, and 15 bases separated the two germline ends. The CDR3 reads CASSPSSIQNYGYTF. CDR3 nucleotides: TGTGCCAGCAGCCCCTCGTCTATACAGAACTATGGCTACACCTTC.